This T cell receptor beta chain stems from a study of blood T cells in healthy people across ages. The germline V gene encodes CDR1 LGHNA and CDR2 YNFKEQ. The CDR3 totals 16 residues. Trimming left V 1 base short and J 5 bases short, with 16 bases between. Sample-barcoded 5' priming and a J-beta primer mix drove a second PCR of roughly 6 to 12 cycles. A tag from a template-switch adaptor with 12 random nucleotides marked each cDNA molecule. A minimum of 2.5 million CDR3-containing paired-end reads was obtained for each sample. TCRdb recomputed calls from the 5' RACE reads with MiXCR, one row per CDR3 protein. The repertoire holds about 970,000 distinct CDR3 sequences, with about 53% as singletons. Study results and limitations: The recorded TCR beta diversity per million T cells decreased in a roughly linear manner with age.

Details on this clonotype: Its target is unknown.

The chain carries TRBV4-2 and TRBJ2-3; a weak D match, TRBD2 (8 bases). The sequencing sample was made of blood. The TCR comes from a woman between 55 and 75 years old in good health. CDR3 region: CASSQVSGRGQDTQYF. CDR3 DNA sequence: TGTGCCAGCAGCCAAGTTTCCGGGAGGGGGCAAGATACGCAGTATTTT.